This TCR beta chain was profiled in a study of regulatory T cells in long-lasting Graves disease. Study-wide findings and caveats: Newly diagnosed Graves' patients had higher TCR diversity than persistent ones. The analysis examined peripheral blood only and excluded thyroid tissue.

This clonotype was detected ten times or more. Its specificity is unknown. The time point: newly diagnosed GD, antithyroid drugs for less than 3 months. Researchers made the TCR library from RNA that was extracted from PBMCs. Construction of the TCR beta libraries employed iRepertoire HTBI primers in conjunction with Arm-PCR of CDR3 regions. TCRdb re-analysed the multiplex PCR reads in MiXCR, keeping a single row per CDR3 protein. The repertoire has about 450,000 distinct CDR3 sequences, 16% of them found once; the top ten carry over 8.5%. With 5 bases removed from V and 3 bases from J, the gap between germline ends came to 9 bases. This CDR3 has 13 amino acids. A further study also used this sample, focusing on T cells in Graves' hyperthyroidism and ophthalmopathy. That report notes: Patients were aged 18 to 65, had disease duration under 2 months, and had newly diagnosed hyperthyroidism. Median prediction lead before ophthalmopathy onset was around seven months with the model.

Sequenced here: peripheral blood mononuclear cells (PBMCs), sampled at new diagnosis, from a patient treated with antithyroid drugs. This rearrangement joins TRBV12-3 or TRBV12-4 to TRBJ2-3; D gene ambiguous. The origin of this receptor is a woman aged 25 to 39 with Graves disease. The DNA of the CDR3 is TGTGCCAGCAGTACCCTGGGGACAGATACGCAGTATTTT. Protein: CASSTLGTDTQYF.